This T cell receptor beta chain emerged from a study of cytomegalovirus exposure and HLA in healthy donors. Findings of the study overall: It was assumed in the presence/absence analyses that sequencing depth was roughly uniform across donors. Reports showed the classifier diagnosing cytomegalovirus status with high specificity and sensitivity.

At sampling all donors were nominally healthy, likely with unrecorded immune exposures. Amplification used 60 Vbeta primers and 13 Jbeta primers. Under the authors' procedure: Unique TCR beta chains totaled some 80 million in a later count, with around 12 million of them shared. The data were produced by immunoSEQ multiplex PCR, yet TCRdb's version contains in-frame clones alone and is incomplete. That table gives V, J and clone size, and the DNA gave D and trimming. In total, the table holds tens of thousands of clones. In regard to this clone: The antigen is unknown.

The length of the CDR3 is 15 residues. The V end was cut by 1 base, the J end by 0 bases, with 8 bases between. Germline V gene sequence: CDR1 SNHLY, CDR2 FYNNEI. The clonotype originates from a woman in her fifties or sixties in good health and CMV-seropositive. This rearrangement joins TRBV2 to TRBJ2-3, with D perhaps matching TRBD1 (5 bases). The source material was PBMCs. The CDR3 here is CASSEGTSSTDTQYF. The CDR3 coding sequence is TGTGCCAGCAGTGAAGGGACATCTAGCACAGATACGCAGTATTTT.